This T cell receptor (beta chain) was captured by sequencing in a study of T cell responses to AZD1222 COVID-19 vaccine. Assay: immunoSEQ multiplex PCR; the TCRdb copy retains only in-frame clones and omits some. The table lists tens of thousands of clones, about 83% of them singletons. Findings of the study overall: Per reports, nearly half of all spike-specific TCRs target regions that are unmutated in variants. There were mostly white British donors and more females than males, and clonal diversity was possibly underestimated. Baseline serostatus was positive in only a handful of AZD1222 recipients. Spike-specific TCRs gained breadth and depth after people received two AZD1222 doses.

This clone was seen a handful of times. Its matching antigen is unknown. The sequence was collected from an adult who received the AZD1222 COVID-19 vaccine. This sample comprised peripheral blood, obtained 28 days after the second AZD1222 dose.

The CDR3 loop is CASSQHTLYEQYF. The CDR3 region has the DNA TGCGCCAGCAGCCAGCACACGCTCTACGAGCAGTACTTC. The genes are TRBV4-1 and TRBJ2-7, with unresolved D. V was pared by 3 bases and J by 3 bases, with 9 bases between. Germline V gene lookup returns CDR1 MGHRA and CDR2 YSYEKL. This CDR3 region has 13 residues.